Below, 13 T cell receptor beta chains from the same sample are listed, as sequenced in a study of regulatory T cells in long-lasting Graves disease. Both iRepertoire HTBI primers and Arm-PCR of CDR3 regions were used to build the TCR beta libraries. TCRdb re-called the multiplex PCR reads with MiXCR, one entry per CDR3 protein. The table records about 430,000 distinct CDR3 sequences, around 20% of them present only once. Noted time point: persistent/refractory GD, antithyroid drugs over 5 years with positive TRAb. Construction of the TCR library relied on RNA isolated from PBMCs. The input for sequencing was peripheral blood mononuclear cells (PBMCs), taken when the disease was refractory, from a patient treated with antithyroid drugs. These receptors originate from a female donor with Graves disease.

The V call is TRBV6-6, the J call TRBJ2-3; D is possibly TRBD1 or TRBD2 (6 bases each). V lost 0 bases and J lost 0, with 10 bases in between. The CDR3 spans 16 residues. Germline lookup yields CDR1 MNHNY and CDR2 SVGAGI (reference sequence). This CDR3 reads CASSYSGGQSTDTQYF. In DNA form, the CDR3 reads TGTGCCAGCAGTTACTCGGGAGGACAGAGCACAGATACGCAGTATTTT.

This clonotype was seen ten or more times. The rearrangement links TRBV20-1 to TRBJ1-1; D remains unclear. V lost 0 bases to trimming and J lost 7 bases, with 9 bases between them. Germline V gene lookup returns CDR1 DFQATT and CDR2 SNEGSKA (reference sequence). This CDR3 spans 12 amino acids. CDR3 in amino acids: CSARDPQVEAFF. The CDR3 region has the DNA TGCAGTGCTAGAGATCCCCAGGTTGAAGCTTTCTTT.

As for this clonotype: A junction boundary mismatches the germline segment, possibly from a read error. The chain couples TRBV28 to TRBJ1-1; D gene uncertain. CDR1 and CDR2 from the germline V gene are MDHEN and SYDVKM. The CDR3 is 16 residues long. CDR3 sequence (DNA): TGTGCCAGCAGTTCCCCGGATTATCTAGCCCGCACTGAAGCTCTCTTT. It codes for CASSSPDYLARTEALF.

This clonotype was seen a handful of times. The chain recombines TRBV10-3 with TRBJ2-1, with TRBD2 matching over 9 bases. The CDR3 spans 14 residues. Germline assignment: CDR1 ENHRY and CDR2 SYGVKD. After removal of 5 bases from V and 8 bases from J, the junction contained 7 bases not matched to a gene. The CDR3 loop is CAISLAGVRDEQFF. The CDR3 bases are TGTGCCATCAGTTTAGCGGGAGTGAGGGATGAGCAGTTCTTC.

This clonotype was recorded at least ten times. CDR3 amino acids: CASSEAGNYEQYF. The CDR3 DNA is TGTGCCAGCAGTGAAGCGGGGAACTACGAGCAGTACTTC. This rearrangement joins TRBV6-1 to TRBJ2-7; D not resolved. The CDR3 spans 13 residues. Germline-derived CDR1 and CDR2 are MNHNS and SASEGT. The V end lost 0 bases, the J end lost 3 bases, and 6 bases lay between the germline ends.

In this sample, this clonotype turned up a few times. The V and J genes are TRBV13 and TRBJ2-7, with TRBD1 as a possible D gene (6 bases). Germline loops: CDR1 PRHDT, CDR2 FYEKMQ (reference sequence). The CDR3 length is 14 residues. V was clipped by 5 bases and J by 6 bases, with 17 bases between them. The DNA for the CDR3 is TGTGCCAGCAGCCCAGGACAGTGGGTACCCGAGCAGTACTTC. It yields the protein CASSPGQWVPEQYF. The full variable domain, rest sourced from reference TRBV13 and TRBJ2-7, is AAGVIQSPRHLIKEKRETATLKCYPIPRHDTVYWYQQGPGQDPQFLISFYEKMQSDKGSIPDRFSAQQFSDYHSELNMSSLELGDSALYFCASSPGQWVPEQYFGPGTRLTVT.

The rearrangement uses TRBV19 and TRBJ2-4; D is possibly TRBD1 (6 bases). The CDR3 is made up of 16 amino acids. V shed 4 bases and J shed 0 bases, with 13 bases lying between them. Germline CDR1 reads LNHDA; CDR2 reads SQIVND (reference sequence). In nucleotides, the CDR3 is TGTGCCAGTAGTACCGGACAGCCTCTAGCCAAAAACATTCAGTACTTC. Its protein is CASSTGQPLAKNIQYF.

V usage is TRBV9 and J usage is TRBJ2-5, with TRBD2 as a possible D gene (6 bases). CDR3 length: 13 residues. V was shortened by 3 bases and J by 4 bases, with 10 bases between the two germline ends. Germline loops: CDR1 SGDLS, CDR2 YYNGEE. The CDR3 sequence is CASSARAGETQYF. The CDR3 DNA follows: TGTGCCAGCAGCGCTCGAGCGGGAGAGACCCAGTACTTC.

The V and J genes are TRBV6-9 and TRBJ1-2; no clear D. Germline values: CDR1 MNHGY, CDR2 SVAAGI. CDR3 length: 15 amino acids. V lost 3 bases to trimming and J lost 5 bases, with 16 bases between them. This CDR3 reads CASSYSQYQPYGYTF. The CDR3 DNA reads TGTGCCAGCAGTTACTCCCAGTACCAACCTTATGGCTACACCTTC.

This clonotype was found many times. The chain employs TRBV6-1 and TRBJ2-7, with TRBD2 matching 13 bases. J was trimmed by 3 bases and V by 9 bases; bases with no gene match: 23. Looked up from germline, CDR1 is MNHNS and CDR2 is SASEGT. The CDR3 runs 20 residues. This CDR3 is CASLGRREGTSGTLGYEQYF. The CDR3 DNA follows: TGTGCCAGTTTGGGGAGACGGGAGGGGACTAGCGGGACACTGGGCTACGAGCAGTACTTC.

Remarks on this clonotype: A much more abundant neighbour one base away suggests this may be a read error. The gene calls are TRBV28 and TRBJ2-7; TRBD1 agrees at 9 bases. CDR1 is MDHEN, CDR2 SYDVKM, per germline. V trimming: 4 bases; J trimming: 3 bases; junction bases outside the gene matches: 7. This CDR3 contains 15 residues. CDR3 DNA sequence: TGTGCCAGCAGTTCGGTCGGGACAGGGCTCTACGAGCAGTACTTC. Residues: CASSSVGTGLYEQYF.

The J gene is TRBJ2-7, the V gene TRBV20-1, with D perhaps matching TRBD2 (6 bases). V lost 3 bases to trimming and J lost 3 bases, with 18 bases between them. The CDR3 loop spans 15 amino acids. Germline-derived CDR1 and CDR2 are DFQATT and SNEGSKA (reference sequence). CDR3 region: CSARDLADDHYEQYF. Here the CDR3 DNA reads TGCAGTGCTAGGGACTTAGCGGACGACCACTACGAGCAGTACTTC.

The V and J genes are TRBV19 and TRBJ1-1, with D possibly TRBD1 on 5 matching bases. V lost 6 bases and J lost 1, with 15 bases in between. Germline V lookup: CDR1 LNHDA, CDR2 SQIVND (reference sequence). The length of the CDR3 is 15 residues. The DNA for the CDR3 is TGTGCCAGTAGAATTCAGGGACCGTGGAACACTGAAGCTTTCTTT. It yields the protein CASRIQGPWNTEAFF.